The 21 T cell receptor beta chains presented below share a single source sample, sequenced in a study of PD-1 blockade in classical Hodgkin lymphoma (dated by TCRdb to 2019 to 2021). What the time point label conveys for this sample: cycle 4 day 1 (C4D1), after less than seven weeks of nivolumab. Relapse after autologous stem cell transplantation had occurred in all trial patients, and cohorts A, B and C were distinguished by prior brentuximab vedotin exposure. Receptor amplification or capture employed the immunoSEQ multiplex PCR assay. Not all clones reach the TCRdb copy of this immuneACCESS table, which keeps in-frame sequences only. Checked studies attribute under half of the gap to unresolved V genes and leave the rest unexplained. For this sample the table gives some 86,000 clones, of which 90% were detected only once. The ten largest clones capture approximately 2.9% of the sample. The starting material was peripheral blood mononuclear cells (PBMCs), obtained before the fourth cycle of nivolumab. The source of these receptors is a human donor with classical Hodgkin lymphoma.

This clone was recorded once. The gene calls are TRBV4-2 and TRBJ2-7; D is unresolved. The CDR3 covers 15 residues. The V end was cut by 1 base, the J end by 7 bases, with 17 bases between. Germline V gene sequence: CDR1 LGHNA, CDR2 YNFKEQ. The chain's CDR3 is CASSQGLRLDREQYF. The CDR3 coding sequence is TGTGCCAGCAGCCAAGGCCTGCGGTTAGATCGTGAGCAGTACTTC.

V usage is TRBV7-6 and J usage is TRBJ1-3; perhaps TRBD1 as D (6 bases). The CDR3 runs 13 residues. V was clipped by 4 bases and J by 5 bases, with 9 bases between them. The V gene's germline CDR1 is SGHVS and CDR2 FNYEAQ. In nucleotides, the CDR3 is TGTGCCAGCAGCTCCGACAGGCGAAACACCATATATTTT. Amino acid sequence: CASSSDRRNTIYF.

The chain joins TRBV6-5 to TRBJ2-5, with unresolved D. The length of the CDR3 is 16 residues. In germline, CDR1 is MNHEY, CDR2 SVGAGI. Deletions cut 0 bases from V and 11 bases from J, with 22 bases between. CDR3 sequence (DNA): TGTGCCAGCAGTTACTCGAGTTCGTCGCTATCCCGTCAGCAGTACTTC. Translating gives CASSYSSSSLSRQQYF.

The gene calls are TRBV4-3 and TRBJ2-3; TRBD2 aligns across 9 bases. CDR3 length: 17 residues. With 1 base clipped from V and 0 bases from J, the junction kept 5 bases outside the gene matches. Looked up from germline, CDR1 is LGHNA and CDR2 is YSLEER. The CDR3, as DNA: TGCGCCAGCAGCCAAGGACCTAGCGGGGCTAGCACAGATACGCAGTATTTT. Translating it yields CASSQGPSGASTDTQYF.

The chain is built from TRBV7-2 and TRBJ2-3, with 9 bases lining up with TRBD2. Germline assignment: CDR1 SGHTA and CDR2 FQGNSA. V trimming: 2 bases; J trimming: 3 bases; junction bases outside the gene matches: 6. CDR3 size: 16 residues. CDR3 nucleotide sequence: TGTGCCAGCAGCTTATTTGGGCGGGGGGGAACAGATACGCAGTATTTT. Translation: CASSLFGRGGTDTQYF.

This chain joins TRBV5-5 and TRBJ2-7, with D possibly TRBD2 on 6 matching bases. Germline V gene lookup returns CDR1 SGHKS and CDR2 YYEKEE (reference sequence). CDR3 length: 14 residues. V was clipped by 4 bases and J by 3 bases, with 14 bases between them. The DNA for the CDR3 is TGTGCCAGCAGCCCCTGGGTCGGGGGCTACGAGCAGTACTTC. This translates into CASSPWVGGYEQYF. The full variable domain, with the rest looked up from reference TRBV5-5 and TRBJ2-7, is DAGVTQSPTHLIKTRGQQVTLRCSPISGHKSVSWYQQVLGQGPQFIFQYYEKEERGRGNFPDRFSARQFPNYSSELNVNALLLGDSALYLCASSPWVGGYEQYFGPGTRLTVT.

The genes are TRBV5-1 and TRBJ1-1, with D perhaps TRBD1 (6 bases). The germline gives CDR1 SGHRS, CDR2 YFSETQ. Between the trimmed V and J ends, which lost 1 base and 4 bases, there was a span of 11 bases. The CDR3 has 14 residues. CDR3 sequence (DNA): TGCGCCAGCAGCTTGAGTGGGGGGCCCACTGAAGCTTTCTTT. Protein: CASSLSGGPTEAFF.

V is TRBV4-3 and J is TRBJ1-4; D gene unclear. Germline values: CDR1 LGHNA, CDR2 YSLEER. Trimming pared 1 base from V and 8 bases from J, leaving 14 bases between. CDR3 size: 15 residues. CDR3 amino acids: CASSQGGASREKLFF. Here the CDR3 DNA reads TGCGCCAGCAGCCAAGGAGGAGCGTCAAGGGAAAAACTGTTTTTT.

This clone was recorded once. CDR3 in DNA: TGTGCCAGCAGCGAGGACAGGGTAAAAGCTAACTATGGCTACACCTTC. Translation: CASSEDRVKANYGYTF. The rearrangement links TRBV5-4 to TRBJ1-2, with TRBD1 identical over 8 bases. This CDR3 has 16 residues. Germline CDR1 SGHNT, CDR2 YYREEE (reference sequence). V gave up 4 bases and J gave up 0 bases; unmatched junction bases: 8.

The rearrangement uses TRBV15 and TRBJ2-1, with 8 positions matching TRBD2. This CDR3 spans 15 amino acids. Germline V CDR1 and CDR2: LNHNV, YYDKDF (reference sequence). Germline trimming cut 2 bases from V and 4 bases from J; bases unmatched to any gene: 4. The chain's CDR3 is CATSRSRGGYNEQFF. CDR3 DNA: TGTGCCACCAGCAGATCCCGGGGGGGGTACAATGAGCAGTTCTTC.

The chain couples TRBV9 to TRBJ1-2; a possible D gene is TRBD1 (6 bases). V lost 4 bases to trimming and J lost 8 bases, with 18 bases between them. Germline V CDR1 and CDR2: SGDLS, YYNGEE. This CDR3 has 14 amino acids. CDR3: CASSLRTVPWGYTF. In DNA, the CDR3 is TGTGCCAGCAGCCTCAGGACAGTACCTTGGGGCTACACCTTC.

This clone appeared once. The rearrangement uses TRBV5-1 and TRBJ2-3; 8 bases match TRBD1. CDR3 size: 18 residues. Germline-derived CDR1 and CDR2 are SGHRS and YFSETQ. Losses at the gene ends were 0 bases for V and 2 bases for J; bases not matched to a gene: 11. CDR3 in amino acids: CASSLGGQVLLFTDTQYF. CDR3 sequence (DNA): TGCGCCAGCAGCTTGGGGGGACAGGTTCTTCTGTTCACAGATACGCAGTATTTT.

This chain joins TRBV15 and TRBJ2-1; tentatively, D is TRBD2 (7 bases). Germline CDR1 is LNHNV and CDR2 is YYDKDF (reference sequence). The V end was cut by 3 bases, the J end by 10 bases, with 13 bases between. The CDR3 sequence is 13 residues long. As DNA, the CDR3 is TGTGCCACCAGCAGTCGGGGAGGGGGAGAGCAGTTCTTC. Protein sequence: CATSSRGGGEQFF.

V usage is TRBV19 and J usage is TRBJ2-7; D is perhaps TRBD1 or TRBD2 (6 bases each). V lost 7 bases and J 0 bases, leaving 22 bases between the germline ends. This CDR3 has 17 amino acids. CDR1 LNHDA and CDR2 SQIVND come from the germline V gene (reference sequence). The CDR3 sequence is CASKGGGQISGSYEQYF. The CDR3 DNA reads as TGTGCCAGTAAAGGGGGAGGACAAATCAGCGGCTCCTACGAGCAGTACTTC.

This chain connects TRBV5-4 to TRBJ1-6; D ambiguous. The CDR3 is 15 amino acids. V lost 4 bases and J 6 bases, leaving 14 bases between the germline ends. Looked up from germline, CDR1 is SGHNT and CDR2 is YYREEE (reference sequence). In DNA form, the CDR3 reads TGTGCCAGCAGCCTGTATGGGGTTAGTAATTCACCCCTCCACTTT. This gives the protein CASSLYGVSNSPLHF.

The DNA of the CDR3 is TGTGCCAGCTCACGCTCCGGGACAGGGGTTAACACTGAAGCTTTCTTT. Residues: CASSRSGTGVNTEAFF. The chain carries TRBV18 and TRBJ1-1, with TRBD1 matching over 10 bases. V was clipped by 4 bases and J by 2 bases; unmatched bases: 7. The CDR3 runs 16 residues. Germline values: CDR1 KGHSH, CDR2 LQKENI.

The genes are TRBV6-1 and TRBJ2-7; no clear D gene. The V gene lost 1 base and the J gene lost 0 bases, with 13 bases spanning the gap. Per the germline V gene, CDR1 is MNHNS and CDR2 is SASEGT. The CDR3 runs 16 residues. CDR3 sequence: CASSEDGVSPSYEQYF. CDR3 nucleotides: TGTGCCAGCAGTGAAGACGGTGTCAGTCCCTCCTACGAGCAGTACTTC.

V gene TRBV28 combines with J gene TRBJ1-6; TRBD1 might be the D (5 bases). Germline lookup yields CDR1 MDHEN and CDR2 SYDVKM. CDR3 length equals 14 residues. V shed 8 bases and J shed 9 bases, with 17 bases lying between them. The CDR3: CASARSLGVSPLHF. CDR3 DNA: TGTGCCAGCGCCAGGTCCTTGGGGGTTTCACCCCTCCACTTT.

This chain connects TRBV9 to TRBJ1-2; no clear D. Trimming cost V 1 base and J 8 bases, with 15 bases left between them. The CDR3 is 14 amino acids. CDR1 is SGDLS, CDR2 YYNGEE, per germline. CDR3 coding DNA: TGTGCCAGCAGCGTAAATTCGTTGGGTCGAGGCTACACCTTC. Translated: CASSVNSLGRGYTF. Full variable domain (missing parts from reference TRBV9 and TRBJ1-2): DSGVTQTPKHLITATGQRVTLRCSPRSGDLSVYWYQQSLDQGLQFLIQYYNGEERAKGNILERFSAQQFPDLHSELNLSSLELGDSALYFCASSVNSLGRGYTFGSGTRLTVV.

The chain is built from TRBV4-3 and TRBJ1-4; no firm D call. V lost 0 bases to trimming and J lost 7 bases, with 12 bases between them. The CDR3 consists of 15 residues. From germline, CDR1 is LGHNA and CDR2 YSLEER. The CDR3 spells CASSQDPAGSEKLFF. DNA of the CDR3: TGCGCCAGCAGCCAAGATCCCGCCGGAAGTGAAAAACTGTTTTTT.

The chain employs TRBV27 and TRBJ2-1, with D possibly matching TRBD2 (5 bases). The CDR3 covers 16 residues. V was pared by 6 bases and J by 1 base, with 16 bases between. Germline assignment: CDR1 MNHEY and CDR2 SMNVEV (reference sequence). The CDR3 nucleotides are TGTGCCAGCAGCCGCGCCGGCAGCGGATCCTACAATGAGCAGTTCTTC. Translated: CASSRAGSGSYNEQFF.